These 28 T cell receptor beta chains originate from one sample sequenced in a study of blood T cell repertoires in COVID-19. Assay: immunoSEQ multiplex PCR; the TCRdb copy retains only in-frame clones and omits some. Of more than 250,000 clones listed, roughly nine tenths are singletons. Sequencing was done on a sample of peripheral blood. These receptors all stem from a man younger than 35 with active or convalescent COVID-19.

This clone came up once. This chain links TRBV25-1 with TRBJ2-3; the match to TRBD2 covers 8 bases. Trimming at V came to 4 bases and at J to 2 bases, leaving 2 bases not matched to a gene. This CDR3 spans 14 amino acids. Per the germline V gene, CDR1 is MGHDK and CDR2 is SYGVNS. The CDR3 sequence is CASSVAGSTDTQYF. The CDR3, as DNA: TGTGCCAGCAGTGTAGCGGGATCCACAGATACGCAGTATTTT.

The genes are TRBV4-2 and TRBJ2-3; TRBD2 matches 7 bases. Per germline, CDR1 LGHNA and CDR2 YNFKEQ. This CDR3 region has 15 residues. Losses at the gene ends were 8 bases for V and 7 bases for J; bases not matched to a gene: 15. Here the CDR3 reads CASGGGATMGHTQYF. DNA for the CDR3: TGTGCCAGCGGGGGAGGGGCCACTATGGGGCATACGCAGTATTTT.

This sequence joins TRBV5-1 and TRBJ1-2; D possibly corresponds to TRBD1 (5 bases). Germline loops: CDR1 SGHRS, CDR2 YFSETQ. Trimming took off 7 bases at V and 7 bases at J, with 11 bases between the two ends. This CDR3 has 11 amino acids. CDR3 DNA sequence: TGCGCCAGCCTAGGGGCGGCTGGCTACACCTTC. It codes for CASLGAAGYTF.

J is TRBJ2-4 and V is TRBV19; TRBD1 matches at 9 bases. The CDR3 has 15 amino acids. Germline CDR1 LNHDA, CDR2 SQIVND (reference sequence). V trimming: 8 bases; J trimming: 5 bases; junction bases outside the gene matches: 10. In DNA form, the CDR3 reads TGTGCCAGTTCGAGGCGGGACAGGGATGAAAACATTCAGTACTTC. It specifies CASSRRDRDENIQYF.

This clone was seen a single time. The rearrangement uses TRBV5-5 and TRBJ2-7, with TRBD2 matching 10 bases. Losses at the gene ends were 3 bases for V and 3 bases for J; bases not matched to a gene: 9. Germline loops: CDR1 SGHKS, CDR2 YYEKEE (reference sequence). The CDR3 spans 16 residues. CDR3 in DNA: TGTGCCAGCAGCTCGGGCCCTAGCGGGAGTTTCTACGAGCAGTACTTC. Amino acids: CASSSGPSGSFYEQYF.

J is TRBJ2-7 and V is TRBV2, with a weak D call TRBD2 (5 bases). Germline-derived CDR1 and CDR2 are SNHLY and FYNNEI. Trimming took 6 bases from V and 0 from J, leaving 15 bases between them. This CDR3 comprises 15 residues. CDR3 coding DNA: TGTGCCAGCAGCTTACTAGAGGGAAGCTCCTACGAGCAGTACTTC. Protein sequence: CASSLLEGSSYEQYF.

This chain joins TRBV9 and TRBJ2-2; TRBD1 might be the D (6 bases). The CDR3 spans 14 residues. Germline CDR1 SGDLS, CDR2 YYNGEE. V dropped 0 bases and J dropped 8 bases, with 11 bases sitting between them. Here the CDR3 reads CASSVGQAAGELFF. As DNA, the CDR3 is TGTGCCAGCAGCGTAGGACAGGCGGCTGGGGAGCTGTTTTTT.

This rearrangement joins TRBV28 to TRBJ1-3; TRBD1 is a possible D gene (6 bases). V was trimmed by 5 bases and J by 4 bases, leaving 15 bases between them. CDR3 length: 15 amino acids. Germline CDR1 and CDR2: MDHEN and SYDVKM. CDR3 amino acids: CASSTPTGGGNTIYF. CDR3 DNA sequence: TGTGCCAGCAGTACCCCGACAGGAGGAGGAAACACCATATATTTT.

The chain uses TRBV5-8 and TRBJ2-7; a possible D gene is TRBD2 (5 bases). The CDR3 extends over 14 amino acids. Germline V gives CDR1 SGHTS, CDR2 YDEGEE. V was trimmed by 4 bases and J by 0 bases, leaving 11 bases between them. CDR3 residues: CASSLGLGSYEQYF. The CDR3 DNA reads TGTGCCAGCAGCCTCGGACTCGGCTCCTACGAGCAGTACTTC.

V usage is TRBV29-1 and J usage is TRBJ2-7; D unclear. Trimming removed 6 bases at V and 6 bases at J, with 12 bases between. The V gene's germline CDR1 is SQVTM and CDR2 ANQGSEA. The CDR3 extends over 11 amino acids. In nucleotides, the CDR3 is TGCAGCGTCGTCCCCTCGGGCGAGCAGTACTTC. Translation: CSVVPSGEQYF.

V and J are TRBV11-3 and TRBJ2-6; D is perhaps TRBD2 (7 bases). The germline V and J ends were trimmed by 4 bases and 2 bases, with 21 bases remaining between them. This CDR3 comprises 19 residues. Per the germline V gene, CDR1 is SGHNT and CDR2 is YENEEA. The CDR3 sequence: CASSSGPWAGAPGANVLTF. In DNA, the CDR3 is TGTGCCAGCAGCTCCGGACCCTGGGCGGGGGCGCCTGGGGCCAACGTCCTGACTTTC.

In its sample, this clone was seen a few times. The chain combines TRBV2 with TRBJ2-7; possible D gene TRBD1, 6 bases. The V gene lost 10 bases and the J gene lost 5 bases, with 15 bases spanning the gap. Looked up from germline, CDR1 is SNHLY and CDR2 is FYNNEI. The CDR3 covers 12 residues. CDR3 sequence: CATSGETDEQYF. In DNA form, the CDR3 reads TGTGCCACCTCAGGGGAAACGGACGAGCAGTACTTC.

The V call is TRBV7-2, the J call TRBJ1-1, with a tentative D call TRBD1 (6 bases). The CDR3 has 12 amino acids. Germline lookup yields CDR1 SGHTA and CDR2 FQGNSA. V was cut by 5 bases and J by 3 bases, with 7 bases left in between. DNA of the CDR3: TGTGCCAGCAGCCGACAGGACACTGAAGCTTTCTTT. It yields the protein CASSRQDTEAFF.

V usage is TRBV6-5 and J usage is TRBJ2-7; maybe TRBD2 (5 bases). This CDR3 has 14 residues. The V and J ends lost 2 bases and 6 bases respectively, with 14 bases between them. The germline V gene encodes CDR1 MNHEY and CDR2 SVGAGI. Here the CDR3 reads CASSYVGADGEQYF. In nucleotides, the CDR3 is TGTGCCAGCAGTTACGTGGGAGCGGATGGCGAGCAGTACTTC.

V is TRBV24-1 and J is TRBJ1-4, with TRBD1 as a possible D gene (5 bases). The CDR3 contains 16 residues. Trimming cost V 2 bases and J 8 bases, with 17 bases left between them. Germline loops: CDR1 KGHDR, CDR2 SFDVKD. In nucleotides, the CDR3 is TGTGCCACCAGTGATTCGGACACCAGGGAGGGAGAAAAACTGTTTTTT. This translates into CATSDSDTREGEKLFF.

This rearrangement joins TRBV7-2 to TRBJ1-5, with D unclear. Per germline, CDR1 SGHTA and CDR2 FQGNSA. The CDR3 runs to 14 residues. V lost 1 base to trimming and J lost 3 bases, with 7 bases between them. The CDR3 loop is CASSLGIDNQPQHF. In nucleotides, the CDR3 is TGTGCCAGCAGCTTAGGTATAGACAATCAGCCCCAGCATTTT.

This rearrangement joins TRBV6-5 to TRBJ1-1, with D unclear. Trimming removed 5 bases from V and 1 base from J, with 11 bases in between. Germline CDR1 and CDR2: MNHEY and SVGAGI. The CDR3 loop spans 14 amino acids. CDR3 DNA: TGTGCCAGCAGTCCGGCCCCGGGGAACACTGAAGCTTTCTTT. This translates into CASSPAPGNTEAFF.

J is TRBJ2-2 and V is TRBV2; D gene uncertain. Germline loops: CDR1 SNHLY, CDR2 FYNNEI. Trimming shortened V by 7 bases and J by 4 bases, and 10 bases separated the two germline ends. The CDR3 covers 13 residues. The CDR3: CASTLAPTGELFF. The CDR3 DNA reads TGTGCCAGCACGTTGGCCCCCACCGGGGAGCTGTTTTTT. The variable domain in full, completed from reference TRBV2 and TRBJ2-2, reads EPEVTQTPSHQVTQMGQEVILRCVPISNHLYFYWYRQILGQKVEFLVSFYNNEISEKSEIFDDQFSVERPDGSNFTLKIRSTKLEDSAMYFCASTLAPTGELFFGEGSRLTVL.

The rearrangement uses TRBV7-2 and TRBJ1-1, with D possibly matching TRBD1 (6 bases). This CDR3 comprises 16 residues. Germline V gene data show CDR1 as SGHTA and CDR2 as FQGNSA. With 0 bases removed from V and 6 bases from J, the gap between germline ends came to 17 bases. As DNA, the CDR3 is TGTGCCAGCAGCTTAGCGCTGGGACACGCGTTCGCTGAAGCTTTCTTT. It yields the protein CASSLALGHAFAEAFF.

This clone has a single count. The chain is built from TRBV9 and TRBJ2-3; 10 bases fit TRBD2. The CDR3 is made up of 17 amino acids. Germline trimming cut 0 bases from V and 1 base from J; bases unmatched to any gene: 5. Germline-derived CDR1 and CDR2 are SGDLS and YYNGEE. The CDR3 spells CASSVAPSGSGTDTQYF. Here the CDR3 DNA reads TGTGCCAGCAGCGTAGCCCCTAGCGGGAGTGGCACAGATACGCAGTATTTT.

V usage is TRBV19 and J usage is TRBJ1-1; D perhaps matches TRBD1 (5 bases). The germline CDR1 and CDR2 sequences are LNHDA and SQIVND (reference sequence). CDR3 size: 14 residues. V was pared by 7 bases and J by 3 bases, with 15 bases between. Here the CDR3 DNA reads TGTGCCAGTAAACAAGGTGGGGGGGACACTGAAGCTTTCTTT. Translated: CASKQGGGDTEAFF.

This chain links TRBV6-2 or TRBV6-3 with TRBJ1-5; D is undetermined. This CDR3 is 15 amino acids long. The germline V and J ends were trimmed by 6 bases and 1 base, with 13 bases remaining between them. Germline V gene sequence: CDR1 MNHEY, CDR2 SVGEGT. Here the CDR3 DNA reads TGTGCCAGCAGCCACGACACGACAAGCAATCAGCCCCAGCATTTT. This translates into CASSHDTTSNQPQHF.

The chain uses TRBV6-2 or TRBV6-3 and TRBJ1-5; 9 bases line up with TRBD1. V lost 6 bases, J lost 3 bases, and 24 bases stayed unmatched. The CDR3 runs 21 residues. CDR1 is MNHEY and CDR2 is SVGEGT in the germline V gene. The CDR3 nucleotides read TGTGCCAGCAGCCTTCACACGACCGGGACAGGGTTATTCCCCACCAATCAGCCCCAGCATTTT. Translation: CASSLHTTGTGLFPTNQPQHF.

The rearrangement uses TRBV30 and TRBJ2-4, with TRBD2 matching over 10 bases. V lost 1 base, J lost 9 bases, and 15 bases stayed unmatched. The germline gives CDR1 GTSNPN, CDR2 SVGIG (reference sequence). This CDR3 contains 17 residues. The CDR3 reads CAWSEAASGSSSGIQYF. The CDR3 region has the DNA TGTGCCTGGAGTGAGGCCGCTAGCGGGAGTTCTTCCGGCATTCAGTACTTC.

V usage is TRBV14 and J usage is TRBJ2-5; TRBD2 is a possible D gene (6 bases). The germline V and J ends were trimmed by 0 bases and 5 bases, with 19 bases remaining between them. CDR1 is SGHDN, CDR2 FVKESK, per germline. The CDR3 has 17 amino acids. The CDR3 sequence is CASSQESDRDLAETQYF. The CDR3 bases are TGTGCCAGCAGCCAAGAAAGCGACCGGGACTTGGCGGAGACCCAGTACTTC. The full variable domain, with the rest looked up from reference TRBV14 and TRBJ2-5, is EAGVTQFPSHSVIEKGQTVTLRCDPISGHDNLYWYRRVMGKEIKFLLHFVKESKQDESGMPNNRFLAERTGGTYSTLKVQPAELEDSGVYFCASSQESDRDLAETQYFGPGTRLLVL.

The chain uses TRBV7-2 and TRBJ2-7; tentatively, D is TRBD2 (6 bases). The CDR3 is 14 amino acids. Trimming removed 5 bases at V and 3 bases at J, with 14 bases between. Germline V gene lookup returns CDR1 SGHTA and CDR2 FQGNSA. CDR3 in amino acids: CASSPRGTGYEQYF. The CDR3 DNA sequence: TGTGCCAGCAGCCCCCGGGGGACTGGCTACGAGCAGTACTTC.

J is TRBJ1-1 and V is TRBV28; the match to TRBD1 covers 7 bases. The V gene end was trimmed by 5 bases and the J gene end by 1 base; junction bases not matched to a gene: 4. The CDR3 extends over 14 amino acids. Germline CDR1 MDHEN, CDR2 SYDVKM. CDR3 loop: CASSPGGSNTEAFF. For the CDR3, the DNA is TGTGCCAGCAGTCCAGGGGGATCGAACACTGAAGCTTTCTTT.

V usage is TRBV7-9 and J usage is TRBJ2-1; D is ambiguous. The CDR3 totals 13 residues. Between the trimmed V and J ends, which lost 0 bases and 6 bases, there was a span of 6 bases. From germline, CDR1 is SEHNR and CDR2 FQNEAQ (reference sequence). The CDR3 DNA reads as TGTGCCAGCAGCTTAGCAATCGGCAATGAGCAGTTCTTC. This translates into CASSLAIGNEQFF.